The rows below give T cell receptor beta chains drawn from one sample of a study of PD-1 blockade in classical Hodgkin lymphoma. The table came from immunoSEQ multiplex PCR; TCRdb's copy has only in-frame clones and leaves some out. The sample records more than 15,000 clones, 87% being singletons. Sequences were obtained from peripheral blood mononuclear cells (PBMCs). The origin of the receptors is a human donor with classical Hodgkin lymphoma. Both conserved end residues are trimmed from each CDR3. D genes are given only for firm matches.

>TRBJ1-1|TRBV5-4|TRBD1
ASSLGGQGANTEAF
>TRBJ2-1|TRBV12-5|TRBD2
ASGFIGLAGALGNEQF
>TRBJ1-2|TRBV4-3|TRBD1
ASSQPGTGGMEGYT
>TRBJ1-1|TRBV28|.
ASSLFPPRAEAF
>TRBJ2-1|TRBV9|TRBD2
ASSPPGLAGGGEQF
>TRBJ2-1|TRBV19|TRBD2
ASSIRLGLAGGGEQF
>TRBJ2-4|TRBV5-4|.
ASSRQGGVKNIQY
>TRBJ2-1|TRBV5-4|TRBD2
ASSSRAGVGNEQF
>TRBJ2-5|TRBV28|.
ASSFHGTQETQY
>TRBJ1-6|TRBV6-6|.
ASSYSGVNSPLH
>TRBJ2-7|TRBV6-1|TRBD1
ASSAGQGGYEQY
>TRBJ2-1|TRBV28|TRBD2
ASSQSSGASSYNEQF
>TRBJ2-1|TRBV7-9|TRBD2
ASSPMVVAGVYEQF
>TRBJ1-5|TRBV6-5|.
ASSYSGGNQPQH
>TRBJ2-6|TRBV14|TRBD2
ASSQLPGTSGHSSGANVLT
>TRBJ1-4|TRBV29-1|.
SVQVGGGEKLF
>TRBJ2-7|TRBV27|TRBD2
ASSFGGRTSGIKQY
>TRBJ2-2|TRBV7-2|.
ASTPSNTGELF
>TRBJ2-5|TRBV29-1|TRBD2
SGGLAGLQETQY
>TRBJ2-2|TRBV10-3|TRBD2
AISDLAGGFTGELF
>TRBJ2-3|TRBV7-9|TRBD1
ASSPPPGQGAGADTQY
>TRBJ1-4|TRBV5-1|.
ASSLGHTNEKLF
>TRBJ2-4|TRBV20-1|.
SASSRGIQY
>TRBJ1-5|TRBV6-5|.
ASSYDAREPQH
>TRBJ1-3|TRBV28|.
ASSLRAVSTIY
>TRBJ2-7|TRBV27|TRBD1
ASSFAGTGAYEQY
>TRBJ2-7|TRBV2|.
AGNRDQNEQY